This T cell receptor (beta chain) originates from a study of cytomegalovirus exposure and HLA in healthy donors. Study-level points and caveats: First-cohort TCR clusters tended to co-occur in the 130 or so validation repertoires, a later analysis found. As confirmed in vitro, a few CMV-associated chains were specific for CMV antigens.

Germline V gene sequence: CDR1 MDHEN, CDR2 SYDVKM. This CDR3 region has 14 residues. Trimming pared 2 bases from V and 0 bases from J, leaving 8 bases between. The table came from immunoSEQ multiplex PCR; TCRdb's copy has only in-frame clones and leaves some out. The sample has about 54,000 clones; roughly 90% are singletons. As regards this clone: Its specificity is unknown.

The receptor's source is a woman in her late teens or twenties in good health and CMV-seropositive. The chain couples TRBV28 to TRBJ2-7; D is ambiguous. Sequenced material: PBMCs. The CDR3 DNA follows: TGTGCCAGCAGTTTAGCAGGATACTCCTACGAGCAGTACTTC. Protein product: CASSLAGYSYEQYF.